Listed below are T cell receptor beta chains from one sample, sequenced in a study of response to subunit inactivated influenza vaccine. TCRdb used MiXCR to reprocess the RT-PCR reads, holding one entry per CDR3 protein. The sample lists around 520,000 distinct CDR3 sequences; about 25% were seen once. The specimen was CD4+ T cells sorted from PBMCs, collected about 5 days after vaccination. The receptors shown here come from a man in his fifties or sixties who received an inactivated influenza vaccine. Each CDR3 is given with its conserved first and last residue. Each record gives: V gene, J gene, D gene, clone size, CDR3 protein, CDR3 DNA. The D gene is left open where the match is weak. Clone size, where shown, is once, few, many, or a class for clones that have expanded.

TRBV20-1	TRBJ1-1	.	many	CSARGEGRTEAFF	TGCAGTGCTAGAGGCGAGGGAAGGACTGAAGCTTTCTTT
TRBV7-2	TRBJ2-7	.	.	CASSLVAGVEDEQYF	TGTGCCAGCAGCTTAGTAGCAGGGGTGGAGGACGAGCAGTACTTC
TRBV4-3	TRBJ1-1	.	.	CASSQLPGESSTEAFF	TGCGCCAGCAGCCAACTCCCAGGGGAAAGCAGCACTGAAGCTTTCTTT
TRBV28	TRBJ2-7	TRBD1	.	CASRDRGTYEQYF	TGTGCCAGCAGGGACAGGGGGACCTACGAGCAGTACTTC
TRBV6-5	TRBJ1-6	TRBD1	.	CASSHRGRSSYNSPFHF	TGTGCCAGCAGTCACAGGGGCAGAAGCTCCTATAATTCACCCTTCCACTTT
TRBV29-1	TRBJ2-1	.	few	CSVDSSLSQGYNEQFF	TGCAGCGTAGATTCGTCATTAAGTCAGGGTTACAATGAGCAGTTCTTC
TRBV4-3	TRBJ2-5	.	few	CASSHGPMPQTQYF	TGCGCCAGCAGCCACGGACCGATGCCCCAGACCCAGTACTTC
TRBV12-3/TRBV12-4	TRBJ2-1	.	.	CASKGRGGNEQFF	TGTGCCAGCAAAGGCAGGGGGGGGAATGAGCAGTTCTTC
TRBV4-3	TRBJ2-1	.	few	CASSHRSPRTLNEQFF	TGCGCCAGCAGCCACCGCTCCCCCCGGACCCTCAATGAGCAGTTCTTC
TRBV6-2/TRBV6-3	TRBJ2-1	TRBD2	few	CATSRGYNEQFF	TGTGCCACTTCGCGGGGGTACAATGAGCAGTTCTTC